These T cell receptor beta chains were read from a single sample in a study of cytomegalovirus exposure and HLA in healthy donors. Sequenced by immunoSEQ multiplex PCR; TCRdb stores in-frame clones only, minus some. The table includes about 330,000 clones, 86% detected once. Sequences were obtained from PBMCs. Source of these receptors: a woman under 30 in good health and CMV-seronegative. The CDR3 runs from the conserved cysteine through the conserved F or W. The D gene is left open where the match is weak. Rows may omit the clone size; those that give it use once, few, many or a size class.

J gene	clone size	V gene	CDR3 length	D gene	CDR3 DNA	CDR3 protein
TRBJ1-3	NA	TRBV15	17	NA	TGTGCCACCAGCAGGGCCCAAGTGACAGGCTCTGGAAACACCATATATTTT	CATSRAQVTGSGNTIYF
TRBJ2-7	NA	TRBV27	14	NA	TGTGCCAGCAGGCGGGCAGAGTGGGCCTACGAGCAGTACTTC	CASRRAEWAYEQYF
TRBJ1-1	NA	TRBV4-1	12	NA	TGCGCCAGCAGCCAAGACCAGAAGCGGACTTTCTTT	CASSQDQKRTFF
TRBJ1-1	NA	TRBV28	15	NA	TGTGCCAGCAGTTCCCCGGGACATGGGAACACTGAAGCTTTCTTT	CASSSPGHGNTEAFF
TRBJ2-7	few	TRBV7-9	15	TRBD2	TGTGCCAGCAGCCCCCGGGTAGCGGGAGTCGGAGAGCAGTACTTC	CASSPRVAGVGEQYF
TRBJ1-1	NA	TRBV7-2	15	NA	TGTGCCAGCAGCCTCTCGCTAGGCCTGAACACTGAAGCTTTCTTT	CASSLSLGLNTEAFF
TRBJ1-5	once	TRBV9	21	TRBD1	TGTGCCAGCAGCGTAGGGCAGGCAGGGGGGACAGGGGGATATGGGAATCAGCCCCAGCATTTT	CASSVGQAGGTGGYGNQPQHF
TRBJ1-2	NA	TRBV5-6	13	NA	TGTGCCAGCAGCCCAGGGCTATCCTATGGCTACACCTTC	CASSPGLSYGYTF
TRBJ2-1	once	TRBV6-1	13	NA	TGTGCCACAACACTAGCATTCGGGGGTGAGCAGTTCTTC	CATTLAFGGEQFF
TRBJ2-5	NA	TRBV18	17	TRBD2	TGTGCCAGCTCAACCCGGACTAGCGGGCTGGGGCAAGAGACCCAGTACTTC	CASSTRTSGLGQETQYF
TRBJ2-1	NA	TRBV29-1	12	NA	TGCAGCGTGAGTCCGGACAGCTATGAGCAGTTCTTC	CSVSPDSYEQFF
TRBJ2-1	NA	TRBV7-8	17	NA	TGTGCCAGCAGCTTAAAGGGAGGTACGATGTCCTACAATGAGCAGTTCTTC	CASSLKGGTMSYNEQFF
TRBJ2-7	NA	TRBV6-5	13	NA	TGTGCCAGCCACCGTGGGGGCCGCTACGAGCAGTACTTC	CASHRGGRYEQYF
TRBJ2-5	NA	TRBV4-1	16	NA	TGCGCCAGCAGCCAAGGGGCGGGACTGCAACAAGAGACCCAGTACTTC	CASSQGAGLQQETQYF